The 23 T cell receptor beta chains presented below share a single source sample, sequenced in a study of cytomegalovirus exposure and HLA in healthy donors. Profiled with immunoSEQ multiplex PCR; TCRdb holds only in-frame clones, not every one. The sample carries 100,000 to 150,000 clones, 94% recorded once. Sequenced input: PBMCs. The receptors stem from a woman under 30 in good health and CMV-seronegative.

The CDR3 coding sequence is TGTGCCAGCAGTTTGGGCAGCTATAGCAATCAGCCCCAGCATTTT. This gives the protein CASSLGSYSNQPQHF. The chain recombines TRBV28 with TRBJ1-5; no clear D. The V end lost 3 bases, the J end lost 0 bases, and 9 bases lay between the germline ends. The CDR3 has 15 residues. CDR1 and CDR2 from the germline V gene are MDHEN and SYDVKM.

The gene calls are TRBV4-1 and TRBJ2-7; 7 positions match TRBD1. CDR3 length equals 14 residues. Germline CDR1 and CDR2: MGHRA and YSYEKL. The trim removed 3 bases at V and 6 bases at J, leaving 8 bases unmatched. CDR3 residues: CASSQGIQGSEQYF. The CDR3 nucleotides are TGCGCCAGCAGCCAGGGGATACAGGGGTCCGAGCAGTACTTC.

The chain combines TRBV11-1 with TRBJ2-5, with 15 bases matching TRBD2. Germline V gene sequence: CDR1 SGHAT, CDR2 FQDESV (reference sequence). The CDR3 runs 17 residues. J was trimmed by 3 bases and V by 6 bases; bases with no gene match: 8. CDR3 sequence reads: CASSQGLAGGPKETQYF. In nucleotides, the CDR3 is TGTGCCAGCAGTCAGGGACTAGCGGGGGGACCAAAAGAGACCCAGTACTTC. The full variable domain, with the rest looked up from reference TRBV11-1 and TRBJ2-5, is EAEVAQSPRYKITEKSQAVAFWCDPISGHATLYWYRQILGQGPELLVQFQDESVVDDSQLPKDRFSAERLKGVDSTLKIQPAELGDSAMYLCASSQGLAGGPKETQYFGPGTRLLVL.

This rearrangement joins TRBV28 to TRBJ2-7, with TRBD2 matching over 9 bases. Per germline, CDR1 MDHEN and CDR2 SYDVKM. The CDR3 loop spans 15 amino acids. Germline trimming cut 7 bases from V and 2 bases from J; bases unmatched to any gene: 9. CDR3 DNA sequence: TGTGCCAGCACCACACGGGCGGGAGGGCCCTACGAGCAGTACTTC. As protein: CASTTRAGGPYEQYF.

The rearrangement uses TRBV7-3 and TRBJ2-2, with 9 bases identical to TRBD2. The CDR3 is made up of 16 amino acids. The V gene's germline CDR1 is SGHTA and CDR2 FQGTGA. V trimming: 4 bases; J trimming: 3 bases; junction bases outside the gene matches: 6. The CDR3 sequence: CASSSGTSRYTGELFF. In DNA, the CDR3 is TGTGCCAGCAGCTCAGGGACTAGCCGATACACCGGGGAGCTGTTTTTT.

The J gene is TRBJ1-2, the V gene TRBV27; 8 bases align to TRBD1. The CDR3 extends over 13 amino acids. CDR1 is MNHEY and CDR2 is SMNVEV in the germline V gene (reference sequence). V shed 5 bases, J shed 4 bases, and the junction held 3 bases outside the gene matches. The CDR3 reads CASSPGQGYGYTF. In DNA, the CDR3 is TGTGCCAGCAGTCCCGGACAGGGCTATGGCTACACCTTC.

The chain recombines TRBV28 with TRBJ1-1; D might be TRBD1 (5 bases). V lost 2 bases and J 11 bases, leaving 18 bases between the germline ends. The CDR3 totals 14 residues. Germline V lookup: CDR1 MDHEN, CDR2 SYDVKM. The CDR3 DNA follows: TGTGCCAGCAGTTTAGGCCAGGGCCTCCCCGGGGCTTTCTTT. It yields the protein CASSLGQGLPGAFF.

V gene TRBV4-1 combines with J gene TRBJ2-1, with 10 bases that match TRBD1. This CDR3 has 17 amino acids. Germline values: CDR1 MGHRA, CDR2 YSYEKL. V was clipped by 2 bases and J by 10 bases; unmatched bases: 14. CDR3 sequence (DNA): TGCGCCAGCAGCCAAACAGTTTGGGGACAGGGGTTTGGAGAGCAGTTCTTC. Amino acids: CASSQTVWGQGFGEQFF.

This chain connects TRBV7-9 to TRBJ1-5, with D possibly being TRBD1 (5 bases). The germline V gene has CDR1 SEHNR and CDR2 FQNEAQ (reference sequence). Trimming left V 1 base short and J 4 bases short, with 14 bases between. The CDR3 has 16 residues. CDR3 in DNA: TGTGCCAGCAGCTTAGTGGGATCGGGGGAAAATCAGCCCCAGCATTTT. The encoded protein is CASSLVGSGENQPQHF. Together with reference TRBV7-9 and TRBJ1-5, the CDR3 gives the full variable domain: DTGVSQNPRHKITKRGQNVTFRCDPISEHNRLYWYRQTLGQGPEFLTYFQNEAQLEKSRLLSDRFSAERPKGSFSTLEIQRTEQGDSAMYLCASSLVGSGENQPQHFGDGTRLSIL.

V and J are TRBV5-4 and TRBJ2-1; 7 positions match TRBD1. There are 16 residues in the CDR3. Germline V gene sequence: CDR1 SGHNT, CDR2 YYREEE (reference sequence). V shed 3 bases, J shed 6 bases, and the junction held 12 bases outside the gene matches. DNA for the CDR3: TGTGCCAGCAGCTCCACACTAAGGACAGGCAGCAATGAGCAGTTCTTC. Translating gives CASSSTLRTGSNEQFF.

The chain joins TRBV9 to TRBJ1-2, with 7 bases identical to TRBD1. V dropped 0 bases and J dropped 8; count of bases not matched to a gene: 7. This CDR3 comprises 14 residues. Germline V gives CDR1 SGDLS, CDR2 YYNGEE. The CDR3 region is CASSVGQGVSGYTF. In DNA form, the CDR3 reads TGTGCCAGCAGCGTAGGACAGGGCGTGAGCGGCTACACCTTC.

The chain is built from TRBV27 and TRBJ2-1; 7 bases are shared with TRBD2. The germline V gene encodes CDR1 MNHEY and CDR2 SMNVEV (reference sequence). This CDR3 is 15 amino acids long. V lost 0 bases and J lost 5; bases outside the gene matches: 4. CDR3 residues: CASSLSGGTNNEQFF. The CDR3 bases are TGTGCCAGCAGTTTATCGGGGGGGACTAACAATGAGCAGTTCTTC.

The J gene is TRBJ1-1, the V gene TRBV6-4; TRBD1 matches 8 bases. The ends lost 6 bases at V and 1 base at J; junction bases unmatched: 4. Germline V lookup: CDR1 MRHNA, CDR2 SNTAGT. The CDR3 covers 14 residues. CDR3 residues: CASRPDRGNTEAFF. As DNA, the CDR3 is TGTGCCAGCAGGCCCGACAGGGGGAACACTGAAGCTTTCTTT.

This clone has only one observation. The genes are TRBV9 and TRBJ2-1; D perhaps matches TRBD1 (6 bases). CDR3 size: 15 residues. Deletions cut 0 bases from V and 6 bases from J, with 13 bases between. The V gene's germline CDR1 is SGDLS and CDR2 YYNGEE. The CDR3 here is CASSVVGAGINEQFF. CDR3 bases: TGTGCCAGCAGCGTAGTGGGGGCTGGGATCAATGAGCAGTTCTTC.

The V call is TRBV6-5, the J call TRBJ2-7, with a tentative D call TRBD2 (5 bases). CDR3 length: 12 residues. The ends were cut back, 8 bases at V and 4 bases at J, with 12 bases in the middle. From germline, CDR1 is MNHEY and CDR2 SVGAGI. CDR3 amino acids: CASWAWEYEQYF. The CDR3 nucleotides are TGTGCCAGCTGGGCATGGGAGTACGAGCAGTACTTC.

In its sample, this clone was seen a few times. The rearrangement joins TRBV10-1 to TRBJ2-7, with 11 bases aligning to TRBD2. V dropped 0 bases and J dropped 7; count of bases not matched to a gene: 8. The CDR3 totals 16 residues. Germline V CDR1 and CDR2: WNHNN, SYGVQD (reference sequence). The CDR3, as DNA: TGCGCCAGCAGTGAGTCCGTGACTAGCGGGATAGGAGAGCAGTACTTC. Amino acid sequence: CASSESVTSGIGEQYF.

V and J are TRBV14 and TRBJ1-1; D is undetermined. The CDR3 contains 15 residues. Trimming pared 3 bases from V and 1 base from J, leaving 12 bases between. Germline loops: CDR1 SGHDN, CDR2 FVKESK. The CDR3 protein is CASSHLSGGNTEAFF. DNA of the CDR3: TGTGCCAGCAGCCACCTCTCAGGTGGGAACACTGAAGCTTTCTTT.

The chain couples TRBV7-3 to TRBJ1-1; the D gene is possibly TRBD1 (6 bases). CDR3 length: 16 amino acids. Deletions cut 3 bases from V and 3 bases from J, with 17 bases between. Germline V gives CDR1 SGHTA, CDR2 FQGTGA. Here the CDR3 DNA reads TGTGCCAGCAGCTTTCTACGACAGGAACGAGACACTGAAGCTTTCTTT. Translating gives CASSFLRQERDTEAFF.

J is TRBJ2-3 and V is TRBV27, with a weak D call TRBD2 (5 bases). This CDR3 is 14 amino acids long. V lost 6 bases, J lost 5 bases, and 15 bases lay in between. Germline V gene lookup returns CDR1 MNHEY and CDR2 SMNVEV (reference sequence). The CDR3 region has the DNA TGTGCCAGCAGATCTCCCTCAAGCGGAGATACGCAGTATTTT. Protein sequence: CASRSPSSGDTQYF.

CDR3 in DNA: TGTGCCAGCAATGGGCCCAAAGCGGGTAATGAAAAACTGTTTTTT. Its translation: CASNGPKAGNEKLFF. This chain connects TRBV6-5 to TRBJ1-4; no clear D gene. Germline CDR1 reads MNHEY; CDR2 reads SVGAGI. The CDR3 is 15 amino acids. Trimming cost V 7 bases and J 4 bases, with 16 bases left between them.

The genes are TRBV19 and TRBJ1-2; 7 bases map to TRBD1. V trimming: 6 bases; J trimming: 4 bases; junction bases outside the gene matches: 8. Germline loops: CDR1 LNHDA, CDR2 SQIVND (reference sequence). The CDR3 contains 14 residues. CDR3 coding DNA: TGTGCCAGTAGCCGGGACAGCCCTATCTATGGCTACACCTTC. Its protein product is CASSRDSPIYGYTF.

The CDR3 DNA reads TGCGCCAGCAGCCAGGAGCGGGGGGGACCTCAAGAGACCCAGTACTTC. Protein sequence: CASSQERGGPQETQYF. The rearrangement links TRBV4-1 to TRBJ2-5, with TRBD2 identical over 10 bases. This CDR3 spans 16 amino acids. Trimming at V came to 3 bases and at J to 2 bases, leaving 6 bases not matched to a gene. Germline V gene data show CDR1 as MGHRA and CDR2 as YSYEKL.

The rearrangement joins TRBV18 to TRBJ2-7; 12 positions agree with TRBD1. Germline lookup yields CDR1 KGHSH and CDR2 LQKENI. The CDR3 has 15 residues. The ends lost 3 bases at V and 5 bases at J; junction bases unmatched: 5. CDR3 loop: CASSPSGTGGDEQYF. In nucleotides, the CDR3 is TGTGCCAGCTCACCCTCCGGGACAGGGGGCGACGAGCAGTACTTC. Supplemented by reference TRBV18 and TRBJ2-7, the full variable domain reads NAGVMQNPRHLVRRRGQEARLRCSPMKGHSHVYWYRQLPEEGLKFMVYLQKENIIDESGMPKERFSAEFPKEGPSILRIQQVVRGDSAAYFCASSPSGTGGDEQYFGPGTRLTVT.